The TCR beta chain described here comes from a study of blood T cell repertoires in COVID-19. As for the study in general: Acute-phase and convalescent COVID-19 samples originated in the United States, Italy and Spain. Sources were T cells, B-cell-depleted T cells, or PBMCs; the material itself was cDNA or gDNA.

Measured with immunoSEQ multiplex PCR; TCRdb has only the in-frame clones, and not every one. Of over 120,000 clones listed, about four fifths are singletons. During active infection, Seattle patients enrolled and were then monitored through disease. The CDR3 length is 17 residues. Germline lookup yields CDR1 LNHDA and CDR2 SQIVND (reference sequence). V shed 3 bases, J shed 0 bases, and the junction held 7 bases outside the gene matches. The clonotype was recovered from a woman aged 70 to 79 with COVID-19, enrolled during active disease. The rearrangement links TRBV19 to TRBJ2-2; 7 bases are shared with TRBD1. The sample consisted of peripheral blood. The CDR3 loop is CASSILPGQTNTGELFF. As DNA, the CDR3 is TGTGCCAGTAGTATTTTACCGGGACAGACGAACACCGGGGAGCTGTTTTTT.